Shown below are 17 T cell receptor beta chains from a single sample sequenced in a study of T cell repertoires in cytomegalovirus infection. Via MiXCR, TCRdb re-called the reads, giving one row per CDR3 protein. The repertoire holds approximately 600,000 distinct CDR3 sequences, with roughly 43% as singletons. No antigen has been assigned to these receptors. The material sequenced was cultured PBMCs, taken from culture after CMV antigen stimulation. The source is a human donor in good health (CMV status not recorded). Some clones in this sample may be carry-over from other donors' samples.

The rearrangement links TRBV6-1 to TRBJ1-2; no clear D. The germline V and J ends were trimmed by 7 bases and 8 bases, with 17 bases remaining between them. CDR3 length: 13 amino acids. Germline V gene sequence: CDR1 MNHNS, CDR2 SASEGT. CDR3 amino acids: CASTEIGGYGYTF. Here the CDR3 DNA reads TGTGCCAGCACCGAAATCGGAGGGTACGGCTACACCTTC.

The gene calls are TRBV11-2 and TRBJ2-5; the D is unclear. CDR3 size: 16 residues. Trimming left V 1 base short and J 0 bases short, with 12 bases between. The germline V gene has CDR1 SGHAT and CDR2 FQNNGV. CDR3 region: CASSLVGRLYQETQYF. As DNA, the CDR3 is TGTGCCAGCAGCTTAGTAGGCAGACTGTACCAAGAGACCCAGTACTTC.

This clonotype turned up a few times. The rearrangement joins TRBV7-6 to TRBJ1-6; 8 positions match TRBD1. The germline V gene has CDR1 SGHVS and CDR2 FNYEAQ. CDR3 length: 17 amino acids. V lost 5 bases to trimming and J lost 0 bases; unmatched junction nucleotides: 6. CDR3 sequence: CASSDNRGNSYNSPLHF. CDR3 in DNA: TGTGCCAGCAGCGATAACAGGGGGAACTCCTATAATTCACCCCTCCACTTT.

For the CDR3, the DNA is TGTGCCAGCAGCTTGTCTGCACCCAATCAGCCCCAGCATTTT. Protein: CASSLSAPNQPQHF. The chain couples TRBV7-8 to TRBJ1-5; no firm D call. Trimming pared 3 bases from V and 3 bases from J, leaving 9 bases between. The length of the CDR3 is 14 residues. Germline loops: CDR1 SGHVS, CDR2 FQNEAQ. Full variable domain (rest looked up from reference TRBV7-8 and TRBJ1-5): GAGVSQSPRYKVAKRGQDVALRCDPISGHVSLFWYQQALGQGPEFLTYFQNEAQLDKSGLPSDRFFAERPEGSVSTLKIQRTQQEDSAVYLCASSLSAPNQPQHFGDGTRLSIL.

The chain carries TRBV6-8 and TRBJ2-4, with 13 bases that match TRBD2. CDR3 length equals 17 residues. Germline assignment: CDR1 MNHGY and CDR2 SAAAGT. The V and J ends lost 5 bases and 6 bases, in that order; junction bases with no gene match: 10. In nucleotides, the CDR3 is TGTGCCAGCAGTCATCTCGGACTAGCGGGGGAAATAAACATTCAGTACTTC. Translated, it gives CASSHLGLAGEINIQYF.

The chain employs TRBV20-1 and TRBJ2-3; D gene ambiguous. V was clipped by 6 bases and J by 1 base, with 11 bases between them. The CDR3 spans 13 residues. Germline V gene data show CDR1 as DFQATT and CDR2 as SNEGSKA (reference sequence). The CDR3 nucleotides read TGCAGTGCCCCGACGTCAGGCACAGATACGCAGTATTTT. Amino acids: CSAPTSGTDTQYF.

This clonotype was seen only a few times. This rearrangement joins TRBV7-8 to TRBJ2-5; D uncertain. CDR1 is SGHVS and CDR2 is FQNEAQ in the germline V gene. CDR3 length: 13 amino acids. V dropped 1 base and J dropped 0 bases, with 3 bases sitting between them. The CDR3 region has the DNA TGTGCCAGCAGCTTAGAAGACCAAGAGACCCAGTACTTC. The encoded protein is CASSLEDQETQYF.

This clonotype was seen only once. The CDR3 is CASSIRRDSLGGNSPLHF. Written as DNA, the CDR3 is TGTGCCAGTAGTATTAGACGAGACAGCCTGGGTGGTAATTCACCCCTCCACTTT. The chain is built from TRBV19 and TRBJ1-6; D might be TRBD1 (5 bases). The CDR3 extends over 18 amino acids. The V gene lost 3 bases and the J gene lost 6 bases, with 21 bases spanning the gap. CDR1 and CDR2 from the germline V gene are LNHDA and SQIVND (reference sequence).

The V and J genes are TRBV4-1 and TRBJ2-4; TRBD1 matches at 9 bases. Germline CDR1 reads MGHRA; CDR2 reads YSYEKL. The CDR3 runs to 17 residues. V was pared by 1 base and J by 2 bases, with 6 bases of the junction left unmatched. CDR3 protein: CASSQAGTGRSKNIQYF. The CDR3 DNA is TGCGCCAGCAGCCAAGCCGGGACAGGGAGATCCAAAAACATTCAGTACTTC.

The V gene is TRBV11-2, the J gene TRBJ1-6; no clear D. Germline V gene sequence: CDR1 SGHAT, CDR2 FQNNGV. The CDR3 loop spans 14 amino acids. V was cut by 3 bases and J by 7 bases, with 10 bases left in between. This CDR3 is CASSFGVLNSPLHF. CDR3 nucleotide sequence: TGTGCCAGCAGCTTTGGGGTCTTGAATTCACCCCTCCACTTT.

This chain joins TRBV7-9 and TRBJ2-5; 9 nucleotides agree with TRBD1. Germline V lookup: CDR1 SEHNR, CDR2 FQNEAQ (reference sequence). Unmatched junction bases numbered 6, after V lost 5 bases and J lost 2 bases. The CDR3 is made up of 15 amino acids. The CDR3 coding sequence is TGTGCCAGCAGCCCGAGGGACAGGGAGCAAGAGACCCAGTACTTC. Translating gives CASSPRDREQETQYF.

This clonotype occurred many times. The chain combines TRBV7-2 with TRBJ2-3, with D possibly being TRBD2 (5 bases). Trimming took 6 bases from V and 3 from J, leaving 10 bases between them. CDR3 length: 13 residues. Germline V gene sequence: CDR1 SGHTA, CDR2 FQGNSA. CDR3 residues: CASSSTGTDTQYF. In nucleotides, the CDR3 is TGTGCCAGCAGTTCCACGGGAACAGATACGCAGTATTTT.

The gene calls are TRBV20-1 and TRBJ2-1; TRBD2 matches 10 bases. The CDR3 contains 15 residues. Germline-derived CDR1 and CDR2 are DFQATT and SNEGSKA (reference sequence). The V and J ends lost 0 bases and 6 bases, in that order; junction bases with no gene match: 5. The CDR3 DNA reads TGCAGTGCTAGAGATTCACTAGCGGGATCCAATGAGCAGTTCTTC. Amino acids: CSARDSLAGSNEQFF.

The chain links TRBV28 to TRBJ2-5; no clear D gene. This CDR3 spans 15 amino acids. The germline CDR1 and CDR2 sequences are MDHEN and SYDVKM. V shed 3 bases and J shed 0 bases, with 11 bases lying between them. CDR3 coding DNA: TGTGCCAGCAGTTTGGGCGGAACCAACCAAGAGACCCAGTACTTC. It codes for CASSLGGTNQETQYF.

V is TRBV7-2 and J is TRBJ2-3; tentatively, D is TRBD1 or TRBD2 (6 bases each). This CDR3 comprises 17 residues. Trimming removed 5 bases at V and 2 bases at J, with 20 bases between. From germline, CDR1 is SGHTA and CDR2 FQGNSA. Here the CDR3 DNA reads TGTGCCAGCAGCCCCTCTAGGGGGGCCGCATTCACAGATACGCAGTATTTT. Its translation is CASSPSRGAAFTDTQYF.

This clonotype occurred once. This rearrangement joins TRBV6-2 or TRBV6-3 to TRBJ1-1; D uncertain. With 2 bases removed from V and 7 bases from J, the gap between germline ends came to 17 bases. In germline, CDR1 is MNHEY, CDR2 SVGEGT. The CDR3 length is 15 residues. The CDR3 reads CASSYRAERRDEAFF. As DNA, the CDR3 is TGTGCCAGCAGTTACCGGGCAGAAAGGAGGGATGAAGCTTTCTTT.

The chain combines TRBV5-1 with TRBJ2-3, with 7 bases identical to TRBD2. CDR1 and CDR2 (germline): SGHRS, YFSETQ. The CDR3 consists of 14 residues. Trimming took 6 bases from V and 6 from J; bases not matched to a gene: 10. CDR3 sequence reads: CASTEGGERDTQYF. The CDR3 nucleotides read TGCGCCAGCACCGAGGGAGGGGAACGGGATACGCAGTATTTT.